Each of the 23 T cell receptor beta chains below was sequenced from the same sample in a study of CD8 T cells in Susac syndrome. The RNA input was 0.5 to 1 ug, and it was reverse transcribed with random hexamers. One entry per CDR3 protein, called by TCRdb with MiXCR from the immunoSEQ multiplex PCR reads. Altogether 85,000 to 90,000 distinct CDR3 sequences are present, approximately 92% being singletons, with the ten largest covering around 0.3%. Sequencing input: CD8+ T cells from PBMCs. The receptor set was obtained from a human donor in good health.

The chain employs TRBV20-1 and TRBJ1-2, with 12 bases matching TRBD1. This CDR3 spans 13 amino acids. From germline, CDR1 is DFQATT and CDR2 SNEGSKA (reference sequence). J lost 7 bases, V lost 6 bases, and 6 bases had no gene match. The CDR3: CSAPGQGAGGYTF. CDR3 nucleotides: TGCAGTGCCCCGGGACAGGGGGCGGGTGGCTACACCTTC.

V gene TRBV5-6 combines with J gene TRBJ2-7, with TRBD1 matching 7 bases. The CDR3 extends over 14 amino acids. Germline V gene sequence: CDR1 SGHDT, CDR2 YYEEEE. V was pared by 2 bases and J by 5 bases, with 7 bases of the junction left unmatched. CDR3: CASSFGQGVNEQYF. The CDR3 nucleotides read TGTGCCAGCAGCTTTGGGCAGGGGGTCAACGAGCAGTACTTC.

The chain employs TRBV6-1 and TRBJ2-7, with 7 bases that match TRBD1. This CDR3 is 13 amino acids long. The V gene end was trimmed by 4 bases and the J gene end by 3 bases; junction bases not matched to a gene: 3. The germline gives CDR1 MNHNS, CDR2 SASEGT. CDR3 sequence: CASSGAGGYEQYF. In nucleotides, the CDR3 is TGTGCCAGCAGTGGGGCAGGGGGCTACGAGCAGTACTTC.

This clonotype has only a few counts. V gene TRBV19 combines with J gene TRBJ2-1, with D possibly matching TRBD2 (6 bases). The CDR3 consists of 11 residues. Deletions cut 10 bases from V and 4 bases from J, with 8 bases between. Germline V lookup: CDR1 LNHDA, CDR2 SQIVND (reference sequence). CDR3 nucleotides: TGTGCCACCCGGGAGTACAATGAGCAGTTCTTC. It yields the protein CATREYNEQFF.

The gene calls are TRBV7-9 and TRBJ1-6, with 8 bases fitting TRBD1. This CDR3 has 16 residues. From germline, CDR1 is SEHNR and CDR2 FQNEAQ (reference sequence). V shed 3 bases and J 6 bases; nucleotides not matched to a gene: 7. CDR3 protein: CASSLGRTGPNSPLHF. For the CDR3, the DNA is TGTGCCAGCAGCTTGGGCCGGACAGGGCCTAATTCACCCCTCCACTTT.

This chain uses TRBV6-1 with TRBJ2-5; D call uncertain. Per germline, CDR1 MNHNS and CDR2 SASEGT. V lost 2 bases and J 2 bases, leaving 3 bases between the germline ends. This CDR3 is 12 amino acids long. The CDR3 DNA is TGTGCCAGCAGTGAAAGGCAAGAGACCCAGTACTTC. Protein: CASSERQETQYF.

The rearrangement joins TRBV9 to TRBJ2-3; D unclear. Germline V gives CDR1 SGDLS, CDR2 YYNGEE. The CDR3 loop spans 14 amino acids. Trimming took 3 bases from V and 0 from J, leaving 8 bases between them. The DNA for the CDR3 is TGTGCCAGCAGCGCGGACGGAAGCACAGATACGCAGTATTTT. This gives the protein CASSADGSTDTQYF.

This chain uses TRBV3-1 with TRBJ1-1; D remains ambiguous. In germline, CDR1 is LGHDT, CDR2 YNNKEL (reference sequence). This CDR3 has 15 amino acids. V was shortened by 4 bases and J by 1 base, with 13 bases between the two germline ends. The CDR3 loop is CASSRAFQANTEAFF. DNA of the CDR3: TGTGCCAGCAGCCGAGCATTTCAGGCGAACACTGAAGCTTTCTTT.

This rearrangement joins TRBV9 to TRBJ2-3, with D unclear. Looked up from germline, CDR1 is SGDLS and CDR2 is YYNGEE. The V end lost 3 bases, the J end lost 5 bases, and 7 bases lay between the germline ends. The CDR3 contains 12 residues. CDR3 bases: TGTGCCAGCAGCGCCTCAGGAGATACGCAGTATTTT. Its translation is CASSASGDTQYF. The full variable domain, rest sourced from reference TRBV9 and TRBJ2-3, is DSGVTQTPKHLITATGQRVTLRCSPRSGDLSVYWYQQSLDQGLQFLIQYYNGEERAKGNILERFSAQQFPDLHSELNLSSLELGDSALYFCASSASGDTQYFGPGTRLTVL.

This chain uses TRBV30 with TRBJ1-6; D might be TRBD1 (5 bases). CDR1 and CDR2 (germline): GTSNPN, SVGIG (reference sequence). The CDR3 sequence is 14 residues long. The V gene lost 1 base and the J gene lost 4 bases, with 8 bases spanning the gap. As DNA, the CDR3 is TGTGCCTGGAGTGGACAGCAATATAATTCACCCCTCCACTTT. Its translation: CAWSGQQYNSPLHF.

The chain has TRBV29-1 and TRBJ1-1, with a weak D call TRBD1 (6 bases). CDR1 is SQVTM and CDR2 is ANQGSEA in the germline V gene. V dropped 2 bases and J dropped 1 base, with 11 bases sitting between them. The CDR3 length is 14 residues. CDR3 sequence (DNA): TGCAGCGTTGAACGACAGGACAAGAACACTGAAGCTTTCTTT. This encodes CSVERQDKNTEAFF.

This sequence joins TRBV5-1 and TRBJ1-2, with a weak D call TRBD1 (6 bases). This CDR3 contains 13 residues. With 4 bases removed from V and 8 bases from J, the gap between germline ends came to 15 bases. The germline V gene has CDR1 SGHRS and CDR2 YFSETQ. This CDR3 is CASSLSGTQGYTF. CDR3 DNA: TGCGCCAGCAGCCTCTCCGGGACACAGGGCTACACCTTC.

This chain uses TRBV7-8 with TRBJ2-5, with 7 positions matching TRBD2. The CDR3 has 13 residues. Trimming cost V 8 bases and J 1 base; bases outside gene matches: 4. CDR1 and CDR2 (germline): SGHVS, FQNEAQ. The CDR3 protein is CASGGDRQETQYF. CDR3 nucleotides: TGTGCCAGCGGGGGGGACCGCCAAGAGACCCAGTACTTC.

The rearrangement uses TRBV7-3 and TRBJ2-3; D ambiguous. The CDR3 is 14 amino acids. The V end was cut by 4 bases, the J end by 2 bases, with 10 bases between. The V gene's germline CDR1 is SGHTA and CDR2 FQGTGA. The DNA of the CDR3 is TGTGCCAGCAGCTCTTCGACGGACACAGATACGCAGTATTTT. Protein sequence: CASSSSTDTDTQYF.

The chain is built from TRBV19 and TRBJ2-1; possibly TRBD2 for D (7 bases). Germline CDR1 LNHDA, CDR2 SQIVND (reference sequence). CDR3 length: 14 amino acids. Between the trimmed V and J ends, which lost 3 bases and 3 bases, there was a span of 9 bases. The CDR3 spells CASSIGGLYNEQFF. CDR3 nucleotide sequence: TGTGCCAGTAGTATCGGGGGGCTCTACAATGAGCAGTTCTTC. Looking up the rest from reference TRBV19 and TRBJ2-1 gives the full variable domain: DGGITQSPKYLFRKEGQNVTLSCEQNLNHDAMYWYRQDPGQGLRLIYYSQIVNDFQKGDIAEGYSVSREKKESFPLTVTSAQKNPTAFYLCASSIGGLYNEQFFGPGTRLTVL.

J is TRBJ1-5 and V is TRBV6-2 or TRBV6-3; tentatively, D is TRBD1 (5 bases). The CDR3 has 14 residues. The ends were cut back, 6 bases at V and 4 bases at J, with 13 bases in the middle. Looked up from germline, CDR1 is MNHEY and CDR2 is SVGEGT. In DNA form, the CDR3 reads TGTGCCAGCAGCCGGGGACCACAAAATCAGCCCCAGCATTTT. As protein: CASSRGPQNQPQHF.

This chain's CDR3 is CASSPPGRFYEQYF. The CDR3 coding sequence is TGCGCCAGCAGCCCGCCCGGACGGTTCTACGAGCAGTACTTC. V is TRBV5-1 and J is TRBJ2-7; D is unresolved. The V and J ends lost 4 bases and 3 bases respectively, with 14 bases between them. This CDR3 has 14 amino acids. The germline V gene encodes CDR1 SGHRS and CDR2 YFSETQ.

The V call is TRBV7-8, the J call TRBJ2-4; the D is unclear. The CDR3 runs to 14 residues. Germline V CDR1 and CDR2: SGHVS, FQNEAQ. V lost 5 bases and J 0 bases, leaving 8 bases between the germline ends. Written as DNA, the CDR3 is TGTGCCAGCAGCCCGTTCGTAGCCAAAAACATTCAGTACTTC. This codes for CASSPFVAKNIQYF. The full variable domain, in which reference TRBV7-8 and TRBJ2-4 provide the parts outside the CDR3, is GAGVSQSPRYKVAKRGQDVALRCDPISGHVSLFWYQQALGQGPEFLTYFQNEAQLDKSGLPSDRFFAERPEGSVSTLKIQRTQQEDSAVYLCASSPFVAKNIQYFGAGTRLSVL.

The V and J genes are TRBV2 and TRBJ1-1, with D unresolved. The CDR3 has 14 amino acids. V lost 0 bases to trimming and J lost 1 base, with 6 bases between them. The germline V gene has CDR1 SNHLY and CDR2 FYNNEI. CDR3 bases: TGTGCCAGCAGTGAAGCACTTGCGAACACTGAAGCTTTCTTT. Its translation: CASSEALANTEAFF.

This clonotype appeared a single time. The chain carries TRBV29-1 and TRBJ1-2, with D possibly matching TRBD1 (6 bases). V gave up 6 bases and J gave up 8 bases, with 19 bases separating them. The CDR3 is made up of 13 amino acids. Germline V gives CDR1 SQVTM, CDR2 ANQGSEA. CDR3 sequence (DNA): TGCAGCGTCCCGGGGACCAGGGGTTTCGGCTACACCTTC. Protein product: CSVPGTRGFGYTF.

This clonotype appeared a few times. This chain joins TRBV6-5 and TRBJ2-3, with TRBD1 as a possible D gene (5 bases). Deletions cut 0 bases from V and 6 bases from J, with 16 bases between. Germline CDR1 and CDR2: MNHEY and SVGAGI. The CDR3 has 16 amino acids. The CDR3 is CASSYSPDSSGDTQYF. Here the CDR3 DNA reads TGTGCCAGCAGTTACTCTCCGGATTCATCAGGGGATACGCAGTATTTT.

In nucleotides, the CDR3 is TGTGCCACTCTGGACACCGGGGAGCTGTTTTTT. It encodes CATLDTGELFF. This chain links TRBV7-8 with TRBJ2-2; no firm D call. The germline gives CDR1 SGHVS, CDR2 FQNEAQ. Trimming pared 10 bases from V and 3 bases from J, leaving 6 bases between. The CDR3 consists of 11 residues.

The chain links TRBV20-1 to TRBJ1-2; no clear D. Per germline, CDR1 DFQATT and CDR2 SNEGSKA (reference sequence). V was clipped by 0 bases and J by 6 bases, with 11 bases between them. This CDR3 contains 13 residues. The CDR3 reads CSARDPGGNGYTF. As DNA, the CDR3 is TGCAGTGCTAGAGATCCGGGAGGGAATGGCTACACCTTC.